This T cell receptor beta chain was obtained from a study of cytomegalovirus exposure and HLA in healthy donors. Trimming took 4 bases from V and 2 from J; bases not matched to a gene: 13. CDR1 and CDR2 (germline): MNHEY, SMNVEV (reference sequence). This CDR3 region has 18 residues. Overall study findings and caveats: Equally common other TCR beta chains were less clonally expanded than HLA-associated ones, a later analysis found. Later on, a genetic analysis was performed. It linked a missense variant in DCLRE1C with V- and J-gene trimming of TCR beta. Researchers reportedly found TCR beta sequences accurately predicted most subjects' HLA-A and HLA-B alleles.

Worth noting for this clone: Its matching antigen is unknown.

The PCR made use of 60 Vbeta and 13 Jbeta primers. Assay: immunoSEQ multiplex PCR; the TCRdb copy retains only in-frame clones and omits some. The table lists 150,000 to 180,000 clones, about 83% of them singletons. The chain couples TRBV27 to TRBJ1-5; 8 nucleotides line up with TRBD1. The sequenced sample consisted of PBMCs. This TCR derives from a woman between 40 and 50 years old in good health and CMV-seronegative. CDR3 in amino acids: CASSSKTGEFRGNQPQHF. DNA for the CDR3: TGTGCCAGCAGTTCCAAGACAGGGGAGTTTAGGGGCAATCAGCCCCAGCATTTT.